Below are 24 T cell receptor beta chains sequenced from a single sample in a study of T cell repertoires in ileal Crohn's disease. Using immunoSEQ multiplex PCR, the repertoire was profiled, and TCRdb retains in-frame clones only, with some absent. The sample shows about 12,000 clones, approximately 85% of them seen only once. Time point described: neoterminal ileum biopsy at postoperative endoscopy, about 6 months after surgery. Sequences were obtained from ileal tissue. The source of these receptors is an adult with Crohn's disease.

V usage is TRBV7-9 and J usage is TRBJ2-7; 12 bases are a match to TRBD1. From germline, CDR1 is SEHNR and CDR2 FQNEAQ (reference sequence). With V trimmed by 1 base and J by 7 bases, 11 bases remained unmatched. There are 17 residues in the CDR3. The CDR3 loop is CASSLGPGRDRGLEQYF. Written as DNA, the CDR3 is TGTGCCAGCAGCTTAGGCCCGGGCCGGGACAGGGGGCTTGAGCAGTACTTC.

The chain joins TRBV29-1 to TRBJ1-2; D unresolved. With 3 bases removed from V and 4 bases from J, the gap between germline ends came to 9 bases. Looked up from germline, CDR1 is SQVTM and CDR2 is ANQGSEA. This CDR3 comprises 12 residues. CDR3 sequence (DNA): TGCAGCGTTGACGCCAGATTCTATGGCTACACCTTC. Its translation is CSVDARFYGYTF. Together with reference TRBV29-1 and TRBJ1-2, the CDR3 gives the full variable domain: SAVISQKPSRDICQRGTSLTIQCQVDSQVTMMFWYRQQPGQSLTLIATANQGSEATYESGFVIDKFPISRPNLTFSTLTVSNMSPEDSSIYLCSVDARFYGYTFGSGTRLTVV.

The V gene is TRBV6-6, the J gene TRBJ2-7; no definite D call. Trimming stripped 2 bases from V and 5 bases from J, with 10 bases between. The CDR3 has 13 amino acids. From germline, CDR1 is MNHNY and CDR2 SVGAGI (reference sequence). The CDR3 region is CASSYSPSHEQYF. The CDR3 DNA follows: TGTGCCAGCAGTTACAGCCCGTCCCACGAGCAGTACTTC.

The V and J genes are TRBV5-1 and TRBJ1-4; TRBD1 matches at 9 bases. The CDR3 loop spans 15 amino acids. V lost 4 bases to trimming and J lost 8 bases; unmatched junction nucleotides: 9. Germline values: CDR1 SGHRS, CDR2 YFSETQ. The CDR3: CASSNRDRADEKLFF. The DNA of the CDR3 is TGCGCCAGCAGCAACCGGGACAGGGCTGACGAAAAACTGTTTTTT.

The rearrangement uses TRBV9 and TRBJ2-7, with D tentatively TRBD2 (6 bases). This CDR3 contains 15 residues. Trimming removed 0 bases from V and 5 bases from J, with 15 bases in between. Germline V gene sequence: CDR1 SGDLS, CDR2 YYNGEE. The CDR3: CASSVEWEAFNEQYF. The CDR3 nucleotides read TGTGCCAGCAGCGTAGAGTGGGAGGCTTTCAACGAGCAGTACTTC.

This clone was seen once. The chain recombines TRBV15 with TRBJ2-6; TRBD1 matches at 11 bases. Germline-derived CDR1 and CDR2 are LNHNV and YYDKDF (reference sequence). The V gene end was trimmed by 2 bases and the J gene end by 1 base; junction bases not matched to a gene: 4. The CDR3 is 18 amino acids. CDR3 residues: CATSRLRDRGSGANVLTF. DNA of the CDR3: TGTGCCACCAGCAGACTCCGGGACAGGGGGTCTGGGGCCAACGTCCTGACTTTC. Looking up the rest from reference TRBV15 and TRBJ2-6 gives the full variable domain: DAMVIQNPRYQVTQFGKPVTLSCSQTLNHNVMYWYQQKSSQAPKLLFHYYDKDFNNEADTPDNFQSRRPNTSFCFLDIRSPGLGDTAMYLCATSRLRDRGSGANVLTFGAGSRLTVL.

As to this clone: Other DNA sequences of this sample code for an identical CDR3. The rearrangement links TRBV6-4 to TRBJ2-1; 13 bases are a match to TRBD2. V lost 3 bases, J lost 4 bases, and 0 bases stayed unmatched. Germline CDR1 and CDR2: MRHNA and SNTAGT. The length of the CDR3 is 15 residues. CDR3 region: CASSELAGGYNEQFF. In DNA form, the CDR3 reads TGTGCCAGCAGTGAACTAGCGGGAGGGTACAATGAGCAGTTCTTC.

This clone was counted a few times. The chain joins TRBV5-1 to TRBJ2-3; 10 bases fit TRBD1. Losses at the gene ends were 6 bases for V and 2 bases for J; bases not matched to a gene: 12. Germline CDR1 reads SGHRS; CDR2 reads YFSETQ. The CDR3 length is 17 residues. The CDR3 region is CASMSGRQGAITDTQYF. DNA for the CDR3: TGCGCCAGCATGTCGGGTAGACAGGGGGCGATCACAGATACGCAGTATTTT.

V usage is TRBV6-1 and J usage is TRBJ2-7, with 11 nucleotides matching TRBD2. This CDR3 is 15 amino acids long. V was clipped by 8 bases and J by 0 bases; unmatched bases: 6. Germline V gene lookup returns CDR1 MNHNS and CDR2 SASEGT. CDR3 DNA sequence: TGTGCCAGCGGTCTAGCGGGGGGCAACTCCTACGAGCAGTACTTC. Protein: CASGLAGGNSYEQYF.

The V and J genes are TRBV2 and TRBJ2-1, with 11 bases matching TRBD2. J lost 6 bases, V lost 5 bases, and 9 bases had no gene match. The CDR3 is 16 residues long. Germline values: CDR1 SNHLY, CDR2 FYNNEI. The CDR3: CASSTPLAGGSNEQFF. The CDR3 DNA sequence: TGTGCCAGCAGTACACCCCTAGCGGGGGGTTCCAATGAGCAGTTCTTC.

This chain connects TRBV9 to TRBJ1-6, with 9 bases that match TRBD1. V trimming: 0 bases; J trimming: 10 bases; junction bases outside the gene matches: 5. From germline, CDR1 is SGDLS and CDR2 YYNGEE. CDR3 length: 15 residues. The CDR3 sequence: CASSVEGTGNSPLHF. The CDR3 coding sequence is TGTGCCAGCAGCGTAGAAGGGACAGGGAACTCACCCCTCCACTTT.

This chain joins TRBV18 and TRBJ2-7; D gene uncertain. Trimming took 7 bases from V and 0 from J, leaving 7 bases between them. The CDR3 loop spans 12 amino acids. Germline CDR1 KGHSH, CDR2 LQKENI. The CDR3 loop is CASLSYSYEQYF. The DNA of the CDR3 is TGTGCCAGCTTGTCCTACTCCTACGAGCAGTACTTC.

This clone was observed a few times. The chain joins TRBV6-4 to TRBJ2-3, with 12 bases lining up with TRBD2. Germline V gene data show CDR1 as MRHNA and CDR2 as SNTAGT. J gave up 4 bases and V 4 bases, and 0 bases lay outside the gene matches. CDR3 length: 14 residues. CDR3 residues: CASSGTSGADTQYF. CDR3 sequence (DNA): TGTGCCAGCAGTGGGACTAGCGGGGCAGATACGCAGTATTTT.

The V gene is TRBV7-9, the J gene TRBJ2-5; 9 bases agree with TRBD2. Losses at the gene ends were 5 bases for V and 3 bases for J; bases not matched to a gene: 4. The CDR3 length is 14 residues. Germline CDR1 and CDR2: SEHNR and FQNEAQ (reference sequence). The CDR3 sequence is CASSETSGEETQYF. CDR3 coding DNA: TGTGCCAGCAGCGAGACTAGCGGAGAAGAGACCCAGTACTTC.

The V call is TRBV7-9, the J call TRBJ2-1, with no clear D. The CDR3 runs to 15 residues. V was shortened by 4 bases and J by 0 bases, with 10 bases between the two germline ends. Germline V lookup: CDR1 SEHNR, CDR2 FQNEAQ (reference sequence). CDR3 in amino acids: CASSSRGSSYNEQFF. In nucleotides, the CDR3 is TGTGCCAGCAGCTCGCGCGGAAGCTCCTACAATGAGCAGTTCTTC. Complete variable domain (other parts from reference TRBV7-9 and TRBJ2-1): DTGVSQNPRHKITKRGQNVTFRCDPISEHNRLYWYRQTLGQGPEFLTYFQNEAQLEKSRLLSDRFSAERPKGSFSTLEIQRTEQGDSAMYLCASSSRGSSYNEQFFGPGTRLTVL.

The chain links TRBV5-1 to TRBJ2-7; D perhaps matches TRBD2 (5 bases). The CDR3 extends over 15 amino acids. V was clipped by 3 bases and J by 3 bases, with 16 bases between them. CDR1 and CDR2 from the germline V gene are SGHRS and YFSETQ. The DNA of the CDR3 is TGCGCCAGCAGCTCCGGAGGACTGGTAGGCTACGAGCAGTACTTC. Protein product: CASSSGGLVGYEQYF.

This chain connects TRBV27 to TRBJ1-6; D is perhaps TRBD1 (6 bases). This CDR3 spans 13 amino acids. Germline loops: CDR1 MNHEY, CDR2 SMNVEV (reference sequence). Deletions cut 5 bases from V and 6 bases from J, with 8 bases between. The DNA for the CDR3 is TGTGCCAGCAGTCAACAGGGTAATTCACCCCTCCACTTT. Translating gives CASSQQGNSPLHF.

The DNA for the CDR3 is TGTGCCAGCAGGACGGACAGGGATAATGAAAAACTGTTTTTT. Amino acid sequence: CASRTDRDNEKLFF. V gene TRBV2 combines with J gene TRBJ1-4; 8 bases agree with TRBD1. V trimming: 6 bases; J trimming: 4 bases; junction bases outside the gene matches: 4. There are 14 residues in the CDR3. The V gene's germline CDR1 is SNHLY and CDR2 FYNNEI.

The chain recombines TRBV5-6 with TRBJ1-2; D not certain. The CDR3 contains 13 residues. In germline, CDR1 is SGHDT, CDR2 YYEEEE. V shed 4 bases and J shed 3 bases, with 10 bases lying between them. The CDR3 here is CASSPGIHYGYTF. The CDR3 DNA reads TGTGCCAGCAGCCCCGGGATACACTATGGCTACACCTTC. The full variable domain, in which reference TRBV5-6 and TRBJ1-2 provide the parts outside the CDR3, is DAGVTQSPTHLIKTRGQQVTLRCSPKSGHDTVSWYQQALGQGPQFIFQYYEEEERQRGNFPDRFSGHQFPNYSSELNVNALLLGDSALYLCASSPGIHYGYTFGSGTRLTVV.

V and J are TRBV29-1 and TRBJ2-3; 7 bases agree with TRBD2. V dropped 3 bases and J dropped 2; count of bases not matched to a gene: 5. The CDR3 has 14 amino acids. The germline V gene encodes CDR1 SQVTM and CDR2 ANQGSEA. The CDR3 loop is CSVDGEGNTDTQYF. The CDR3 coding sequence is TGCAGCGTTGACGGGGAGGGGAACACAGATACGCAGTATTTT.

V gene TRBV6-5 combines with J gene TRBJ2-2; possibly TRBD2 for D (6 bases). Germline CDR1 and CDR2: MNHEY and SVGAGI. V gave up 2 bases and J gave up 7 bases, with 8 bases separating them. This CDR3 has 13 residues. The CDR3 here is CASSYGGFGELFF. CDR3 bases: TGTGCCAGCAGTTACGGGGGGTTCGGGGAGCTGTTTTTT.

The chain uses TRBV30 and TRBJ1-2, with D uncertain. The length of the CDR3 is 11 residues. V lost 5 bases to trimming and J lost 8 bases, with 12 bases between them. Germline V gene data show CDR1 as GTSNPN and CDR2 as SVGIG (reference sequence). The CDR3 nucleotides are TGTGCCTGGGGCTTAAGTCACGGCTACACCTTC. Encoded protein: CAWGLSHGYTF.

V gene TRBV6-1 combines with J gene TRBJ1-4; 8 bases fit TRBD1. This CDR3 has 13 residues. J gave up 12 bases and V 7 bases, and 10 bases lay outside the gene matches. The germline gives CDR1 MNHNS, CDR2 SASEGT. The CDR3 nucleotides read TGTGCCAGCACGTCAGGGGGCCGCATGGAACTGTTTTTT. This encodes CASTSGGRMELFF.

Note on this clone: A much more abundant neighbour one base away suggests this may be a read error. The genes are TRBV6-1 and TRBJ2-1, with 9 bases matching TRBD1. Germline V gene sequence: CDR1 MNHNS, CDR2 SASEGT. The CDR3 has 14 residues. The CDR3 protein is CAGSPGQGLNEQFF. The CDR3 nucleotides read TGTGCCGGCAGTCCGGGACAGGGATTGAATGAGCAGTTCTTC.